Following are 15 T cell receptor beta chains from one sample sequenced in a study of cytomegalovirus exposure and HLA in healthy donors. The PCR had 60 Vbeta and 13 Jbeta primers. Assay: immunoSEQ multiplex PCR; the TCRdb copy retains only in-frame clones and omits some. The repertoire holds roughly 120,000 clones, with roughly 82% as singletons. Sequencing was carried out using PBMCs. These receptors were taken from a male donor in good health and CMV-seropositive.

Of note for this clone: At one boundary the junction diverges from the germline segment, which might be a read error. Here the CDR3 DNA reads TGTTCCAGCAGCCCGCAGACAGGGATGAACACTGAAGCTTTCTTT. Protein sequence: CSSSPQTGMNTEAFF. The rearrangement joins TRBV7-9 to TRBJ1-1; 7 positions agree with TRBD1. The germline CDR1 and CDR2 sequences are SEHNR and FQNEAQ (reference sequence). The CDR3 sequence is 15 residues long.

The genes are TRBV30 and TRBJ1-5, with 7 bases aligning to TRBD1. Germline V gene lookup returns CDR1 GTSNPN and CDR2 SVGIG (reference sequence). V dropped 2 bases and J dropped 2; count of bases not matched to a gene: 3. The CDR3 contains 14 residues. CDR3 in DNA: TGTGCCTGGAGTACCGGGACAGGCAATCAGCCCCAGCATTTT. This gives the protein CAWSTGTGNQPQHF.

The chain employs TRBV7-2 and TRBJ1-3; TRBD1 might be the D (5 bases). The CDR3 loop spans 17 amino acids. Germline lookup yields CDR1 SGHTA and CDR2 FQGNSA. Trimming shortened V by 3 bases and J by 6 bases, and 21 bases separated the two germline ends. The CDR3 loop reads CASSLILGGGRENTIYF. The DNA of the CDR3 is TGTGCCAGCAGCTTGATCCTGGGGGGGGGAAGGGAAAACACCATATATTTT.

The chain links TRBV11-2 to TRBJ2-5; TRBD1 agrees at 7 bases. V gave up 4 bases and J gave up 1 base; unmatched junction bases: 3. CDR3 length equals 14 residues. Germline V gives CDR1 SGHAT, CDR2 FQNNGV. CDR3 DNA: TGTGCCAGCAGCTCGTACAGGGGCCAAGAGACCCAGTACTTC. It encodes CASSSYRGQETQYF.

V and J are TRBV5-1 and TRBJ1-5; possibly TRBD1 for D (5 bases). Germline CDR1 is SGHRS and CDR2 is YFSETQ. The CDR3 spans 15 residues. V lost 1 base, J lost 1 base, and 9 bases lay in between. The CDR3 nucleotides read TGCGCCAGCAGCTTGTCAGCAGGGAGCAATCAGCCCCAGCATTTT. Protein: CASSLSAGSNQPQHF.

The V call is TRBV7-2, the J call TRBJ2-7, with a tentative D call TRBD2 (6 bases). The V end lost 7 bases, the J end lost 11 bases, and 24 bases lay between the germline ends. Germline CDR1 reads SGHTA; CDR2 reads FQGNSA. CDR3 length: 14 residues. CDR3 nucleotides: TGTGCCAGCACCCAATTTACGCCCGCGGGAAAGAAGTACTTC. The encoded protein is CASTQFTPAGKKYF. Filled out from reference TRBV7-2 and TRBJ2-7, the complete variable domain reads GAGVSQSPSNKVTEKGKDVELRCDPISGHTALYWYRQSLGQGLEFLIYFQGNSAPDKSGLPSDRFSAERTGGSVSTLTIQRTQQEDSAVYLCASTQFTPAGKKYFGPGTRLTVT.

This clone was detected only a few times. The chain couples TRBV6-6 to TRBJ1-4; 8 positions agree with TRBD1. V lost 5 bases to trimming and J lost 10 bases; unmatched junction nucleotides: 12. This CDR3 region has 15 residues. The germline V gene encodes CDR1 MNHNY and CDR2 SVGAGI (reference sequence). CDR3 region: CASSTNQGAVGKLFF. The CDR3 DNA reads as TGTGCCAGCAGTACGAATCAGGGGGCTGTAGGAAAACTGTTTTTT.

This chain joins TRBV9 and TRBJ2-3; D not certain. CDR3 length: 16 residues. Germline-derived CDR1 and CDR2 are SGDLS and YYNGEE. Trimming removed 4 bases at V and 0 bases at J, with 15 bases between. CDR3 residues: CASSTNLDESTDTQYF. CDR3 coding DNA: TGTGCCAGCAGCACCAATTTAGATGAAAGCACAGATACGCAGTATTTT.

This rearrangement joins TRBV5-6 to TRBJ2-7, with D possibly TRBD2 on 5 matching bases. V was trimmed by 2 bases and J by 6 bases, leaving 21 bases between them. This CDR3 region has 16 residues. Per germline, CDR1 SGHDT and CDR2 YYEEEE. The CDR3 region is CASSFAPGLPGSEQYF. In nucleotides, the CDR3 is TGTGCCAGCAGCTTTGCACCTGGACTCCCGGGATCCGAGCAGTACTTC.

The chain has TRBV28 and TRBJ1-5, with D possibly TRBD1 on 5 matching bases. The germline V and J ends were trimmed by 2 bases and 4 bases, with 12 bases remaining between them. This CDR3 is 15 amino acids long. Looked up from germline, CDR1 is MDHEN and CDR2 is SYDVKM. The CDR3 loop reads CASSLTGRMNQPQHF. CDR3 nucleotide sequence: TGTGCCAGCAGTTTAACAGGCCGGATGAATCAGCCCCAGCATTTT.

V is TRBV27 and J is TRBJ2-3; 7 positions match TRBD2. Germline assignment: CDR1 MNHEY and CDR2 SMNVEV (reference sequence). V was clipped by 5 bases and J by 2 bases; unmatched bases: 7. The CDR3 spans 15 residues. The chain's CDR3 is CASSAVGGNTDTQYF. The CDR3 coding sequence is TGTGCCAGCAGTGCAGTGGGGGGGAACACAGATACGCAGTATTTT.

V and J are TRBV4-3 and TRBJ1-5, with unresolved D. From germline, CDR1 is LGHNA and CDR2 YSLEER. The CDR3 has 17 residues. Trimming removed 0 bases at V and 1 base at J, with 13 bases between. The chain's CDR3 is CASSQDPQAGSNQPQHF. DNA of the CDR3: TGCGCCAGCAGCCAAGATCCGCAGGCAGGAAGCAATCAGCCCCAGCATTTT.

This clone was recorded a few times. V is TRBV6-4 and J is TRBJ2-1, with 8 nucleotides matching TRBD1. Unmatched junction bases numbered 0, after V lost 4 bases and J lost 4 bases. Germline V gene sequence: CDR1 MRHNA, CDR2 SNTAGT. The CDR3 runs 13 residues. For the CDR3, the DNA is TGTGCCAGCAGTGGGACAGGGTACAATGAGCAGTTCTTC. Translation gives CASSGTGYNEQFF.

This sequence joins TRBV7-2 and TRBJ2-5; 8 nucleotides agree with TRBD2. The CDR3 is 16 amino acids. With V trimmed by 1 base and J by 4 bases, 8 bases remained unmatched. Germline V lookup: CDR1 SGHTA, CDR2 FQGNSA. This CDR3 is CASSLETVAGGETQYF. CDR3 sequence (DNA): TGTGCCAGCAGCTTAGAAACGGTGGCGGGAGGAGAGACCCAGTACTTC.

The genes are TRBV6-5 and TRBJ1-1, with D tentatively TRBD1 (5 bases). The V end was cut by 2 bases, the J end by 5 bases, with 9 bases between. The germline gives CDR1 MNHEY, CDR2 SVGAGI. The CDR3 contains 13 residues. In DNA form, the CDR3 reads TGTGCCAGCAGTTACGGGGGGAGTACTGAAGCTTTCTTT. This translates into CASSYGGSTEAFF.